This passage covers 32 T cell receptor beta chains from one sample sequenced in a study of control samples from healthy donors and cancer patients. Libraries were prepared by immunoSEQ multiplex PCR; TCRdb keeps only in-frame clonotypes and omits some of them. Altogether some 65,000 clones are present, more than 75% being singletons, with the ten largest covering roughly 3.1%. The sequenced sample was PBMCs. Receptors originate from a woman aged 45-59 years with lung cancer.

The CDR3 reads CASSLDQEETQYF. In DNA, the CDR3 is TGCGCCAGCAGCTTGGATCAGGAAGAGACCCAGTACTTC. The genes are TRBV5-1 and TRBJ2-5; D is ambiguous. The CDR3 runs to 13 residues. CDR1 is SGHRS and CDR2 is YFSETQ in the germline V gene. Deletions cut 0 bases from V and 3 bases from J, with 6 bases between.

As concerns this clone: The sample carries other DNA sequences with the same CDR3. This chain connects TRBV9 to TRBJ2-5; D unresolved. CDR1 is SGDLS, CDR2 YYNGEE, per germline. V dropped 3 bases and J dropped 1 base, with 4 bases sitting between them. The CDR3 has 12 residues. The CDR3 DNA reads TGTGCCAGCAGCGAGGGCCAAGAGACCCAGTACTTC. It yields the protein CASSEGQETQYF.

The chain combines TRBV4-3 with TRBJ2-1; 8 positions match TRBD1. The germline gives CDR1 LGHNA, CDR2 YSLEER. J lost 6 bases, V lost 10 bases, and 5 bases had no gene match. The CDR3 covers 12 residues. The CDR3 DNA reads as TGCGCCACTTCCGGGACAGGCAATGAGCAGTTCTTC. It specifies CATSGTGNEQFF.

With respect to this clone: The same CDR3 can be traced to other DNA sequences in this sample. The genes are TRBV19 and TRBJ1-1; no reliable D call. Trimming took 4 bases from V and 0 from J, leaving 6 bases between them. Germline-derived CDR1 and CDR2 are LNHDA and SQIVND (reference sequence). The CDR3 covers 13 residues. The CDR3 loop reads CASSTVLNTEAFF. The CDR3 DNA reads TGTGCCAGTAGTACGGTCCTGAACACTGAAGCTTTCTTT.

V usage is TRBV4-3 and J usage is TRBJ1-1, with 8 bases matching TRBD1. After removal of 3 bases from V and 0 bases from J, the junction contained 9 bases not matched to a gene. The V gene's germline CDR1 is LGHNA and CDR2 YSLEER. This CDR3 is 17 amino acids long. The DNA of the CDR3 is TGCGCCAGCAGCCAGAGGACAGGGACTTTATTGAACACTGAAGCTTTCTTT. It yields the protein CASSQRTGTLLNTEAFF.

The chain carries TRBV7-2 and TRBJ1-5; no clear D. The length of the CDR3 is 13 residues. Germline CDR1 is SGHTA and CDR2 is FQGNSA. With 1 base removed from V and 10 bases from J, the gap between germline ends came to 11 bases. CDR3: CASSLGGEGPQHF. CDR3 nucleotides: TGTGCCAGCAGCTTAGGCGGGGAGGGCCCCCAGCATTTT.

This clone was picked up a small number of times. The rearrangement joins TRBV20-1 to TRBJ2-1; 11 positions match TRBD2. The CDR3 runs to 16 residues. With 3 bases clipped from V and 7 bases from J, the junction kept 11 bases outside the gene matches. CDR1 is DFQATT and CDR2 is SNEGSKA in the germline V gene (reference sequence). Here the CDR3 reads CSASLPGLAAKNEQFF. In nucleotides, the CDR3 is TGCAGTGCTAGTCTACCGGGACTAGCGGCGAAAAATGAGCAGTTCTTC.

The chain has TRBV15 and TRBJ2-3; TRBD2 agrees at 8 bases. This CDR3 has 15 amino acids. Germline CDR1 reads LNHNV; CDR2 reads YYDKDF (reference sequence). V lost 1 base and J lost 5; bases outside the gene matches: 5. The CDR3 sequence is CATSRAGAGVDTQYF. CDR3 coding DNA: TGTGCCACCAGCAGAGCCGGAGCGGGGGTAGATACGCAGTATTTT.

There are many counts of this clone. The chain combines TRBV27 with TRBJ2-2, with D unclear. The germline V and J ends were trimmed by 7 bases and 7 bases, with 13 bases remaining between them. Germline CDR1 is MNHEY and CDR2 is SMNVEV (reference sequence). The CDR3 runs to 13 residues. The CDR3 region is CASTKKNGGELFF. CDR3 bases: TGTGCCAGCACGAAGAAAAACGGCGGGGAGCTGTTTTTT.

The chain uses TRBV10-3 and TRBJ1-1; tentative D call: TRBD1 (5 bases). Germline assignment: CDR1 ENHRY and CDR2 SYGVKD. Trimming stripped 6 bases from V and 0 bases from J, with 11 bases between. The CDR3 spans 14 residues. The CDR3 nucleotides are TGTGCCATCAGATCAGGGATAATGAACACTGAAGCTTTCTTT. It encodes CAIRSGIMNTEAFF.

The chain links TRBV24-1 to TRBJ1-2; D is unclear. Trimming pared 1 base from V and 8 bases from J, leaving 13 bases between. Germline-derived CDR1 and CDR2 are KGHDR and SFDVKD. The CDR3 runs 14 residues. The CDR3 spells CATSDLAETRGYTF. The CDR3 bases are TGTGCCACCAGTGATTTAGCCGAAACCCGGGGCTACACCTTC.

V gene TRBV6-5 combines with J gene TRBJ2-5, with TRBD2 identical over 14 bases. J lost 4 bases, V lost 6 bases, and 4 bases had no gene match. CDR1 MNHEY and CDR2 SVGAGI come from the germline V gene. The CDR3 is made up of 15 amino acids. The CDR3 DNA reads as TGTGCCAGCAGCCGGACTAGCGGGGGGTTAGAGACCCAGTACTTC. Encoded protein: CASSRTSGGLETQYF.

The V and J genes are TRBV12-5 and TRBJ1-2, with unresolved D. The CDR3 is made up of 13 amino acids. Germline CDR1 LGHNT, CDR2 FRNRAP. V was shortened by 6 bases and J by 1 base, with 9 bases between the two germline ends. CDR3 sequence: CASGVLINYGYTF. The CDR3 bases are TGTGCTAGTGGCGTACTGATTAACTATGGCTACACCTTC.

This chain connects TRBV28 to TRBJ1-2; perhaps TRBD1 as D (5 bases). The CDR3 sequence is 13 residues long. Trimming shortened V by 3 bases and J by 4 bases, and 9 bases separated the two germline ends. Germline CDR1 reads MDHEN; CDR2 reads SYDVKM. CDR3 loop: CASSFRGGYGYTF. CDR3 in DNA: TGTGCCAGCAGTTTTAGGGGCGGCTATGGCTACACCTTC.

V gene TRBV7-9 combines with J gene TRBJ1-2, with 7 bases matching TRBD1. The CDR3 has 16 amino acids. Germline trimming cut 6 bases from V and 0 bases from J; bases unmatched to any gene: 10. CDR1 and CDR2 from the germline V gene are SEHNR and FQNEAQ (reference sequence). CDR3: CASSYREGQANYGYTF. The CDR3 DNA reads TGTGCCAGCAGTTACAGAGAAGGACAGGCTAACTATGGCTACACCTTC. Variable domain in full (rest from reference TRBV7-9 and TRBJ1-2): DTGVSQNPRHKITKRGQNVTFRCDPISEHNRLYWYRQTLGQGPEFLTYFQNEAQLEKSRLLSDRFSAERPKGSFSTLEIQRTEQGDSAMYLCASSYREGQANYGYTFGSGTRLTVV.

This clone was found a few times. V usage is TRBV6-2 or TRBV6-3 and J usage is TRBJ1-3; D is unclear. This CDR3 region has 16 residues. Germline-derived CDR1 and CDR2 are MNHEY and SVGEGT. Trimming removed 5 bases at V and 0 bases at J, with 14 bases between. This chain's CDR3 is CASSRGREGSGNTIYF. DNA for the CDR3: TGTGCCAGCAGTCGAGGACGGGAAGGCTCTGGAAACACCATATATTTT.

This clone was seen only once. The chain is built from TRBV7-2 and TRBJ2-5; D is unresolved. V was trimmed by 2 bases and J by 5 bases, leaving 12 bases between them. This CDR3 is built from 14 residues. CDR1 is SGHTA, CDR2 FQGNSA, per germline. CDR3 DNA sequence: TGTGCCAGCAGCTTATTCGGGTCGAGGGAGACCCAGTACTTC. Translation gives CASSLFGSRETQYF. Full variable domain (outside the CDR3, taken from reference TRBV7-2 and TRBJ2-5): GAGVSQSPSNKVTEKGKDVELRCDPISGHTALYWYRQSLGQGLEFLIYFQGNSAPDKSGLPSDRFSAERTGGSVSTLTIQRTQQEDSAVYLCASSLFGSRETQYFGPGTRLLVL.

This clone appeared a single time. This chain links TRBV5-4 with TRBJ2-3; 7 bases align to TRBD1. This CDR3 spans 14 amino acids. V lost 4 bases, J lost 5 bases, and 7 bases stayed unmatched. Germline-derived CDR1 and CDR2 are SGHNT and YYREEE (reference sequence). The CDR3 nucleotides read TGTGCCAGCAGCCCCGGGCAGGGGGTAGATACGCAGTATTTT. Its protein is CASSPGQGVDTQYF.

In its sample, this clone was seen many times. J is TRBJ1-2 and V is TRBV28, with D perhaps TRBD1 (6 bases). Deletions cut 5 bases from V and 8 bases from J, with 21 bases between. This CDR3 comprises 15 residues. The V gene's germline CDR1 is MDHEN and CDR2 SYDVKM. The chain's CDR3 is CASSSTGGPIEGYTF. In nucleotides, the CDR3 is TGTGCCAGCAGTAGCACGGGGGGCCCCATAGAGGGCTACACCTTC.

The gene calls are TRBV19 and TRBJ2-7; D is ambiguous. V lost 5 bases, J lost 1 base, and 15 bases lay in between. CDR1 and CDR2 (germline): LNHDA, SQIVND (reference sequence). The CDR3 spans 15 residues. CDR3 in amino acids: CASSSALVGSYEQYF. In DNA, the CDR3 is TGTGCCAGTAGTTCCGCCCTAGTTGGGTCCTACGAGCAGTACTTC.

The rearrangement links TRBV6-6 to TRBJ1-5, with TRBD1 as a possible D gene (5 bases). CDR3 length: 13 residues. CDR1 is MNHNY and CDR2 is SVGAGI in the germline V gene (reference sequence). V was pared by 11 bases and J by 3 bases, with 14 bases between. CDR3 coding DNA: TGTGCCGCCAGAGGGGTCTCCAATCAGCCCCAGCATTTT. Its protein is CAARGVSNQPQHF.

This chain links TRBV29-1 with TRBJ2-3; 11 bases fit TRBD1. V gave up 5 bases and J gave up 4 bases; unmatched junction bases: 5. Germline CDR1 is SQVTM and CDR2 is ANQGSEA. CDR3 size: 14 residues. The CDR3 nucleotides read TGCAGCGTTTCGGGACAGGGGGTCGCAGATACGCAGTATTTT. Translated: CSVSGQGVADTQYF.

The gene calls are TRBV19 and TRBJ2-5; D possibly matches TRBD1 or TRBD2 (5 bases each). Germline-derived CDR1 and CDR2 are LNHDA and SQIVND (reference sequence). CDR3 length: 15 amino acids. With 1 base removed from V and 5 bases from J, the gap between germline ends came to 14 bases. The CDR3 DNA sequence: TGTGCCAGTAGTATAGCCCCGGGGCTAGGGGAGACCCAGTACTTC. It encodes CASSIAPGLGETQYF.

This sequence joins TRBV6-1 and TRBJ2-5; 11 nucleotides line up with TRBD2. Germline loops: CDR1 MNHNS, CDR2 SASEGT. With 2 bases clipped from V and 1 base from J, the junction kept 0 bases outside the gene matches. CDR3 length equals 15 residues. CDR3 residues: CASSELAGGQETQYF. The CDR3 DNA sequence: TGTGCCAGCAGTGAACTAGCGGGGGGCCAAGAGACCCAGTACTTC.

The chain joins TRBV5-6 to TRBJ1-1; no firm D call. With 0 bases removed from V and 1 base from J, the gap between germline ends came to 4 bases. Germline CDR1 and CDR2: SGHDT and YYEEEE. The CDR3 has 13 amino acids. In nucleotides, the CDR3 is TGTGCCAGCAGCTTGGTGAGGAACACTGAAGCTTTCTTT. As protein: CASSLVRNTEAFF.

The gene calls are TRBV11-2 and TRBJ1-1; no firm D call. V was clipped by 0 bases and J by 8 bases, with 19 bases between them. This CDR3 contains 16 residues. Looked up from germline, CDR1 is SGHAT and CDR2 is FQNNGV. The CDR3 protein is CASSLEGWPSSSEAFF. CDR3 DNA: TGTGCCAGCAGCTTAGAGGGATGGCCGTCATCCTCGGAAGCTTTCTTT.

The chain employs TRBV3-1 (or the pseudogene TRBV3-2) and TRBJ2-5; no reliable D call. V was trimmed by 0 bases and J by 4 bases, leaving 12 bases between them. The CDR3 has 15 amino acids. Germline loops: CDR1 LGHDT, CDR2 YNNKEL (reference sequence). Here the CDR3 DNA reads TGTGCCAGCAGCCAAGATCTATCAGTGGTAGAGACCCAGTACTTC. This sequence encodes CASSQDLSVVETQYF.

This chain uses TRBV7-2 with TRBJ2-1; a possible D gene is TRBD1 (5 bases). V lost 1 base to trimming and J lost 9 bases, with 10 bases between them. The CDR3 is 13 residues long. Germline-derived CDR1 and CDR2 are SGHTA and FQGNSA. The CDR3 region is CASSLGLGREQFF. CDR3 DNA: TGTGCCAGCAGCTTAGGATTGGGGCGTGAGCAGTTCTTC.

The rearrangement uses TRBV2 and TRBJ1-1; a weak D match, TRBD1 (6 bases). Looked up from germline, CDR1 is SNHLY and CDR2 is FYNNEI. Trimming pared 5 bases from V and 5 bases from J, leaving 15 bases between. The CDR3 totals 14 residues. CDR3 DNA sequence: TGTGCCAGCAGTTCGGGATTTGGACAGACTGAAGCTTTCTTT. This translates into CASSSGFGQTEAFF. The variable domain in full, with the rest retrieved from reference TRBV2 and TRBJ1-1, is EPEVTQTPSHQVTQMGQEVILRCVPISNHLYFYWYRQILGQKVEFLVSFYNNEISEKSEIFDDQFSVERPDGSNFTLKIRSTKLEDSAMYFCASSSGFGQTEAFFGQGTRLTVV.

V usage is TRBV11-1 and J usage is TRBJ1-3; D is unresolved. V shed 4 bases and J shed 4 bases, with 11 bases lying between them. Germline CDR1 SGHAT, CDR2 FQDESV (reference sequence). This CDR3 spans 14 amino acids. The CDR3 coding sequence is TGTGCCAGCAGCTCTGACGTTTACGGAAACACCATATATTTT. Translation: CASSSDVYGNTIYF.

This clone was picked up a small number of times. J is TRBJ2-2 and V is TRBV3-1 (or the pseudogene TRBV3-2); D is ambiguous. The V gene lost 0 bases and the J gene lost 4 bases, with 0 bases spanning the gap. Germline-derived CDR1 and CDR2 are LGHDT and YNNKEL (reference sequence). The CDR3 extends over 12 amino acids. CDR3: CASSQDTGELFF. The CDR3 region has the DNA TGTGCCAGCAGCCAAGACACCGGGGAGCTGTTTTTT.

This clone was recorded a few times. The CDR3 coding sequence is TGTGCCAGCAGCCCCAGGGGTGGCGACTACGAGCAGTACTTC. Amino acid sequence: CASSPRGGDYEQYF. The chain joins TRBV14 to TRBJ2-7; perhaps TRBD1 as D (6 bases). The CDR3 sequence is 14 residues long. The germline V gene encodes CDR1 SGHDN and CDR2 FVKESK. V lost 4 bases and J 3 bases, leaving 13 bases between the germline ends.